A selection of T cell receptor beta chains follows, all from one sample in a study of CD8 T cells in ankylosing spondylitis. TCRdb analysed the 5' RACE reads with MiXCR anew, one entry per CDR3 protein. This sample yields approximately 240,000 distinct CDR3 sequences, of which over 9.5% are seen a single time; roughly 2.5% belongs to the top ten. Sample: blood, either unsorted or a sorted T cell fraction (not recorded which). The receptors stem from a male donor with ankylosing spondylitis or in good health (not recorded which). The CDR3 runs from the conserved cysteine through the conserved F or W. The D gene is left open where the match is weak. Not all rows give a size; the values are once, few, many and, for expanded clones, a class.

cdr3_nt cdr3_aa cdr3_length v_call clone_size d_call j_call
TGTGCCACTTCACCGGGGGAACTTAACACCGGGGAGCTGTTTTTT CATSPGELNTGELFF 15 TRBV12-3/TRBV12-4 many . TRBJ2-2
TGTGCCAGCAGCTCGCAGGGGGCCAGAGAGACCCAGTACTTC CASSSQGARETQYF 14 TRBV5-5 few TRBD1 TRBJ2-5
TGCGCCAGCAGCCAAGATTTTTCGGGACAGAATTACGAGCAGTACTTC CASSQDFSGQNYEQYF 16 TRBV4-1 few TRBD1 TRBJ2-7
TGCGCCAGCAGCCCCGGACAGGGAAGGTCGCCAAGGCAAAACATTCAGTACTTC CASSPGQGRSPRQNIQYF 18 TRBV5-1 many TRBD1 TRBJ2-4
TGTGCCAGCAGCTTAGTGACGGGTTCCTACGAGCGGTACTTC CASSLVTGSYERYF 14 TRBV7-2 . . TRBJ2-7
TGCAGTGCAACCCTAGCGGGGGCGGGAGAGACCCAGTACTTC CSATLAGAGETQYF 14 TRBV20-1 many TRBD2 TRBJ2-5
TGTGCCAGCAGCTTAGGATTTTCCGGGGAGCTGTTTTTT CASSLGFSGELFF 13 TRBV7-2 few . TRBJ2-2
TGCAGCGTTGTGGAGGATAGGAACACTGAAGCTTTCTTT CSVVEDRNTEAFF 13 TRBV29-1 many . TRBJ1-1
TGCAGTGCATCCGTTGGGCCTTCCTACGAGCAGTACTTC CSASVGPSYEQYF 13 TRBV20-1 many . TRBJ2-7
TGTGCCAGCAGCTTTCTACCGGGTCCCGAGGGGACTGAAGCTTTCTTT CASSFLPGPEGTEAFF 16 TRBV11-2 many . TRBJ1-1
TGTGCCAGCAGCTTCTTCGGGAGGGCCAACGAGCAGTACTTC CASSFFGRANEQYF 14 TRBV7-2 few TRBD2 TRBJ2-7
TGTGCCAGCAGCTCCCCGGGGGGGGATGAGCAGTTCTTC CASSSPGGDEQFF 13 TRBV7-9 few TRBD2 TRBJ2-1
TGTGCCAGCAGCTTTAGCACTTGGGACGAGCAGTACTTC CASSFSTWDEQYF 13 TRBV7-9 . . TRBJ2-7